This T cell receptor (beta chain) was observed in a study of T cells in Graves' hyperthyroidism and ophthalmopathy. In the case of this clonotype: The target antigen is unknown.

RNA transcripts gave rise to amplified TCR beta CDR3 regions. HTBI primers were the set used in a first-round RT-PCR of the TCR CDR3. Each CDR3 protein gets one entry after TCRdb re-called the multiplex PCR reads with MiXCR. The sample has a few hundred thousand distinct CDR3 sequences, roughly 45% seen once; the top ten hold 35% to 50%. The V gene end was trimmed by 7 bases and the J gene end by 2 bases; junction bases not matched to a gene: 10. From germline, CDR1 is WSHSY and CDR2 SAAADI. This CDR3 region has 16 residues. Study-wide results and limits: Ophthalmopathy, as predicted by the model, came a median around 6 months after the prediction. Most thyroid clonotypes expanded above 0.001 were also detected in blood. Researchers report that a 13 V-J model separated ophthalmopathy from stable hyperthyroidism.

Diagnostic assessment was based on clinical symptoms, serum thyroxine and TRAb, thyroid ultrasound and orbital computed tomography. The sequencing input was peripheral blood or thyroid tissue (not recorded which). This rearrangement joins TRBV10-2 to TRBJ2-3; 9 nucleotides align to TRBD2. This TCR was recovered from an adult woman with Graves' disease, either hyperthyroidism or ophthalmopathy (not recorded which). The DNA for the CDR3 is TGCGCCAGCACTCTCATAGCGGGAGCCCCCACAGATACGCAGTATTTT. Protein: CASTLIAGAPTDTQYF.